The 5 T cell receptor beta chains given below trace back to one sample, sequenced in a study of T cell changes during pregnancy in multiple sclerosis. The table came from immunoSEQ multiplex PCR; TCRdb's copy has only in-frame clones and leaves some out. The table shows around 40,000 clones, with 85% to 90% occurring only once. Sequenced material: CD4+ T cells from peripheral blood mononuclear cells, taken in the first trimester of pregnancy. These receptors originate from a female donor with multiple sclerosis, enrolled in a pregnancy study.

The rearrangement joins TRBV29-1 to TRBJ2-2, with TRBD1 identical over 12 bases. V was pared by 4 bases and J by 7 bases, with 4 bases of the junction left unmatched. The CDR3 contains 14 residues. Germline lookup yields CDR1 SQVTM and CDR2 ANQGSEA. The CDR3: CSVGGTGGIGELFF. The CDR3 DNA is TGCAGCGTTGGGGGGACAGGGGGCATCGGGGAGCTGTTTTTT.

This clone was recorded once. This sequence joins TRBV5-1 and TRBJ2-1, with 7 positions matching TRBD2. V shed 2 bases and J 6 bases; nucleotides not matched to a gene: 8. Per the germline V gene, CDR1 is SGHRS and CDR2 is YFSETQ. The CDR3 extends over 15 amino acids. In nucleotides, the CDR3 is TGCGCCAGCAGCTTCGGGAGGCCCGAGATCAATGAGCAGTTCTTC. Translated, it gives CASSFGRPEINEQFF.

This clone appeared once. The chain links TRBV6-6 to TRBJ1-1, with TRBD1 matching 7 bases. Germline-derived CDR1 and CDR2 are MNHNY and SVGAGI (reference sequence). The trim removed 6 bases at V and 0 bases at J, leaving 7 bases unmatched. This CDR3 has 15 amino acids. The CDR3 reads CASRLGTAMNTEAFF. The DNA for the CDR3 is TGTGCCAGCAGACTTGGGACAGCGATGAACACTGAAGCTTTCTTT.

This sequence joins TRBV19 and TRBJ1-1; D is undetermined. The germline CDR1 and CDR2 sequences are LNHDA and SQIVND (reference sequence). CDR3 length equals 14 residues. Trimming pared 5 bases from V and 2 bases from J, leaving 12 bases between. The CDR3 DNA follows: TGTGCCAGTAGTCCCGGGAGGAGCAACACTGAAGCTTTCTTT. Translating it yields CASSPGRSNTEAFF.

The chain is built from TRBV14 and TRBJ2-3, with no clear D. CDR1 and CDR2 from the germline V gene are SGHDN and FVKESK. V lost 4 bases, J lost 2 bases, and 10 bases lay in between. There are 14 residues in the CDR3. The CDR3, as DNA: TGTGCCAGCAGCCCCCGTCAGGCCACAGATACGCAGTATTTT. It specifies CASSPRQATDTQYF. The whole variable domain, remainder taken from reference TRBV14 and TRBJ2-3, is EAGVTQFPSHSVIEKGQTVTLRCDPISGHDNLYWYRRVMGKEIKFLLHFVKESKQDESGMPNNRFLAERTGGTYSTLKVQPAELEDSGVYFCASSPRQATDTQYFGPGTRLTVL.